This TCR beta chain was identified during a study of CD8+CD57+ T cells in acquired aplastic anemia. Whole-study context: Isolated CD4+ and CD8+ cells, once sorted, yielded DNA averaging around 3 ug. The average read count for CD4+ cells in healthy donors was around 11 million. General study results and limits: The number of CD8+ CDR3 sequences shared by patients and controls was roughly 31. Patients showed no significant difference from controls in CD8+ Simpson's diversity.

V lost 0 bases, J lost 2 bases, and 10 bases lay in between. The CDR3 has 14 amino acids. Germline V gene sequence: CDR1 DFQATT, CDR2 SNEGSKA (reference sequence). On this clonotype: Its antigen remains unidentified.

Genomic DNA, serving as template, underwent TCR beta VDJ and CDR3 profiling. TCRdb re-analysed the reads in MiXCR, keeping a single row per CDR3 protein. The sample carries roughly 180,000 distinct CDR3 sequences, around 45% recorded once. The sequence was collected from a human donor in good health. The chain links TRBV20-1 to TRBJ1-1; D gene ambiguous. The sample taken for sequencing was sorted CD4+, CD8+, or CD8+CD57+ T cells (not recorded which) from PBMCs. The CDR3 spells CSARESAANTEAFF. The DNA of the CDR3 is TGCAGTGCTAGAGAGAGCGCAGCCAACACTGAAGCTTTCTTT.